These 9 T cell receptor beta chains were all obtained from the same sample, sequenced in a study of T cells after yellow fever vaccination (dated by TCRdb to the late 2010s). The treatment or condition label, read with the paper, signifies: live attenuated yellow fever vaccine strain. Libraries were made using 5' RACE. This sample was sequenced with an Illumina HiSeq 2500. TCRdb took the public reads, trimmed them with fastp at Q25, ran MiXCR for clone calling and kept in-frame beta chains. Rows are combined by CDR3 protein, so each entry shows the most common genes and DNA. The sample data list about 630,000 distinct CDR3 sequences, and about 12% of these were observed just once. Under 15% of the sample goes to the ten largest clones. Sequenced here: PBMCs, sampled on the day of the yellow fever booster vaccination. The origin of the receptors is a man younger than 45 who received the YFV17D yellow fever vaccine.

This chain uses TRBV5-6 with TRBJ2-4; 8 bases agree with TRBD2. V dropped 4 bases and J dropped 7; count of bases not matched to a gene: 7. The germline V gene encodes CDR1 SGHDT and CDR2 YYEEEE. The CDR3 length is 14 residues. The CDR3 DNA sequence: TGTGCCAGCAGCCCCACCGGGAGGGGGAACATTCAGTACTTC. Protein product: CASSPTGRGNIQYF.

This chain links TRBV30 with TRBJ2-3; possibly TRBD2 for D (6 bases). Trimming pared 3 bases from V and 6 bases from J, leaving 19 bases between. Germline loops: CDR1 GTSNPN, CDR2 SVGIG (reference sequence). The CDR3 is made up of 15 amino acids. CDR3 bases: TGTGCCTGGAGAGGATTGCGGGGAGCTGGTGATACGCAGTATTTT. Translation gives CAWRGLRGAGDTQYF.

The DNA of the CDR3 is TGTGCCAGCAGCTTAATGACAGGGGGGGAAGAGACCCAGTACTTC. Translated: CASSLMTGGEETQYF. The V and J genes are TRBV7-2 and TRBJ2-5, with 9 positions matching TRBD1. The CDR3 is 15 amino acids. CDR1 and CDR2 from the germline V gene are SGHTA and FQGNSA. V was pared by 2 bases and J by 3 bases, with 4 bases of the junction left unmatched.

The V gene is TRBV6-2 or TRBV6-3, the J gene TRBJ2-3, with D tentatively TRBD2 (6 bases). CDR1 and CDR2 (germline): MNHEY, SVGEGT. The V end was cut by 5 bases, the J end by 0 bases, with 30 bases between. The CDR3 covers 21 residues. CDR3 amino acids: CASSPTKYNRGYRESTDTQYF. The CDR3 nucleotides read TGTGCCAGCAGTCCTACAAAATATAATCGAGGATACCGGGAGAGCACAGATACGCAGTATTTT.

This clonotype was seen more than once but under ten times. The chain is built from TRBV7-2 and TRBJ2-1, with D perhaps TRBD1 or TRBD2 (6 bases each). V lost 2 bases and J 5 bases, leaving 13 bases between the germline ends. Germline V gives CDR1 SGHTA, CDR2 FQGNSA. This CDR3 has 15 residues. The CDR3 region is CASSLSGAAHNEQFF. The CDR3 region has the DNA TGTGCCAGCAGCTTATCGGGGGCGGCTCACAATGAGCAGTTCTTC.

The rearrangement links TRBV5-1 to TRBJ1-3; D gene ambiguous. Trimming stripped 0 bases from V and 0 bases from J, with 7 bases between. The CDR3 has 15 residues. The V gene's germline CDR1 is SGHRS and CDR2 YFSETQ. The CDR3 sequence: CASSLADLSGNTIYF. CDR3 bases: TGCGCCAGCAGCTTGGCTGACCTCTCTGGAAACACCATATATTTT. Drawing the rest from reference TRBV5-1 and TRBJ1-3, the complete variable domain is KAGVTQTPRYLIKTRGQQVTLSCSPISGHRSVSWYQQTPGQGLQFLFEYFSETQRNKGNFPGRFSGRQFSNSRSEMNVSTLELGDSALYLCASSLADLSGNTIYFGEGSWLTVV.

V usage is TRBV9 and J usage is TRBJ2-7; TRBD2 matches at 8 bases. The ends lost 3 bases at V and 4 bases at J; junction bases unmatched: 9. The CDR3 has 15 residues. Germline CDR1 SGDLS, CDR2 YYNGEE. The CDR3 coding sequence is TGTGCCAGCAGCGCACAGCCGGGACTAGAATACGAGCAGTACTTC. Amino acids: CASSAQPGLEYEQYF. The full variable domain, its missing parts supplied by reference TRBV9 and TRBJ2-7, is DSGVTQTPKHLITATGQRVTLRCSPRSGDLSVYWYQQSLDQGLQFLIQYYNGEERAKGNILERFSAQQFPDLHSELNLSSLELGDSALYFCASSAQPGLEYEQYFGPGTRLTVT.

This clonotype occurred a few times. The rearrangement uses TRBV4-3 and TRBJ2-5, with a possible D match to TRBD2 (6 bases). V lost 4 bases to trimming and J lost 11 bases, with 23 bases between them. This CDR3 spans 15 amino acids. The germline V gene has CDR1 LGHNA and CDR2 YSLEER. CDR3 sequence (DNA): TGCGCCAGCAGCCGATCCCGGGACTGGGCCTCTACGCAGTACTTC. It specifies CASSRSRDWASTQYF.

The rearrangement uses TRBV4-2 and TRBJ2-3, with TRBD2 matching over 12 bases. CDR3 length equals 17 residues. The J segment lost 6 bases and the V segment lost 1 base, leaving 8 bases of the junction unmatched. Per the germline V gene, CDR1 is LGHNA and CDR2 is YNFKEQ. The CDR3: CASSQVATSGSLDTQYF. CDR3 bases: TGTGCCAGCAGCCAAGTCGCGACTAGCGGGAGTTTGGATACGCAGTATTTT.